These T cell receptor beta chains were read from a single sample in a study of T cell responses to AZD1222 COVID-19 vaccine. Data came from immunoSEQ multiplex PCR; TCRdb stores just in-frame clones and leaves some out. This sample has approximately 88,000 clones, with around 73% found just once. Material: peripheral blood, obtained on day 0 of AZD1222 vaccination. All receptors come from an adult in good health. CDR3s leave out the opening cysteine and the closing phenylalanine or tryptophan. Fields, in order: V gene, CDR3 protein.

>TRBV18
ASSAGSSYNEQF
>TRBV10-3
AISESGSASLTDTQY
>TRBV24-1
ATSETATNEKLF
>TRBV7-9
ASSPTWAGAATEAF
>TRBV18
ASSPMGDNSPLH
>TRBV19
ASSMKLRRPGTNEKLF
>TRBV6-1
ASSGPGMGAGSPLH
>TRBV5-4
ASSQGKAGGMTYEQY
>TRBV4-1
ASSQGARAPLGSYNEQF
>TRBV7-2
ASSSGTIVSTDTQY
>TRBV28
ASRWDREETQY
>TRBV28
ASTLWGQGNTGELF
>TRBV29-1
SGQWGSYEQY
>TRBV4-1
ASSRVPGGANTDTQY
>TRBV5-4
ASSGDWGEQF
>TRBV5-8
ASSLSRGVTDTQY
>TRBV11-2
ASSSSQSSYNEQF
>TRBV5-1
ASSLAILSSEAF
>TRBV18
ASSPPDRGNYEQY
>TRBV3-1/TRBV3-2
ASSLDTSGNTIY
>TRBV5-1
ASSFRGQGAYEQF
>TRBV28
ASSPGQGGQPQH
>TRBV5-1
ASRISTGGNYGYT
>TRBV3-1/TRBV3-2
ASSQVGSGLRVTDTQY
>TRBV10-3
AISTPGQNNSPLH
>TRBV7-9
ASSSTMNYGYT
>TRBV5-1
ASSLWGLEDTQY
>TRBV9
ASSVLGGGTGEETQY
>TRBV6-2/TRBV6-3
ASSHGGTNEQY
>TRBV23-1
ASSQSSVGQGCTGELF
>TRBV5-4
ASSLDRGDYGYT
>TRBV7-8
ASSLAPTSGRSNEQF
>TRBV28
AGGTGISSGANVLT
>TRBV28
ASTPGDRGGETQY
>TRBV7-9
AGKRGEYTEQF
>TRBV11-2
ASSSGFLNEQF
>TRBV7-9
ASSFLAGGVTDTQY
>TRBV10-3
AISEDRSSGNTIY
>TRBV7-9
ASSRGLEAGELF
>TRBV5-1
ASSLRGMSTDTQY
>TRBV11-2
ASSLVSTNQPQH